This T cell receptor beta chain derives from a study of identical twins. MiXCR, applied by TCRdb to the 5' RACE reads, yields one record per CDR3 protein. This sample has around 1.7 million distinct CDR3 sequences, with about 32% found just once. V was pared by 10 bases and J by 2 bases, with 12 bases between. Germline-derived CDR1 and CDR2 are ENHRY and SYGVKD. This CDR3 has 13 residues. The chain links TRBV10-3 to TRBJ2-1; D is undetermined. The source is a newborn girl in good health. Sequences were obtained from cord blood. CDR3 loop: CATWYRTYNEQFF. The DNA of the CDR3 is TGTGCCACCTGGTACAGAACCTACAATGAGCAGTTCTTC.